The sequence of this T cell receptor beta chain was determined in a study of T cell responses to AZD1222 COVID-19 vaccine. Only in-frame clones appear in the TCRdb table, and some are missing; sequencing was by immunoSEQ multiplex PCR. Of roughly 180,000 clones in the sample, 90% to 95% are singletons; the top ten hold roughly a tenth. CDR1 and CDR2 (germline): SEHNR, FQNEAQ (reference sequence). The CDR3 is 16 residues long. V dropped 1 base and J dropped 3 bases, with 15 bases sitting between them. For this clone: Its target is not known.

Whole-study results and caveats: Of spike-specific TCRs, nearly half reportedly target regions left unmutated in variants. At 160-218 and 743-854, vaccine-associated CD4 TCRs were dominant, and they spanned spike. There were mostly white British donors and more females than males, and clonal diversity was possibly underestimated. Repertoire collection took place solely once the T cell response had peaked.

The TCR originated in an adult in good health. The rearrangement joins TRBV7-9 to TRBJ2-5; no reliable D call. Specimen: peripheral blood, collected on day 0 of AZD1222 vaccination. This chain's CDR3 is CASSLVLGTNEETQYF. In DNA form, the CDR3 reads TGTGCCAGCAGCTTAGTCCTGGGTACTAATGAAGAGACCCAGTACTTC.